This T cell receptor beta chain was documented in a study of monozygotic twins with inflammatory bowel disease. The study's findings and limits: IBD patients had lower TCRbeta diversity (inverse Simpson) than healthy co-twins.

As concerns this clonotype: Its antigen is undetermined.

The length of the CDR3 is 13 residues. From germline, CDR1 is SGHTA and CDR2 FQGNSA. TCRdb processed the 5' RACE reads again and assigns one entry to each CDR3 protein, with no DNA. The sample holds some 210,000 distinct CDR3 sequences. RNA in its total form was extracted from whole blood, and T cells were not sorted. V is TRBV7-2 and J is TRBJ2-2; with no DNA, the TCRdb D assignment of TRBD1 cannot be verified. Sequenced input: blood. The TCR comes from a human donor with ulcerative colitis or Crohn's disease, or a healthy co-twin of an affected twin (not recorded which). CDR3 sequence: CASSFTGVGELFF.